This TCR beta chain was recorded in a study of tumor T cells in aggressive B-cell lymphoma (dated by TCRdb to about 2017). Inclusive of the bounding cysteine and phenylalanine, the CDR3 is 15 residues long. Just the 45-base CDR3 DNA is kept, in frame starting at base 1. From the germline V gene (reference sequence), CDR1 is SGHNT and CDR2 is YYREEE. On this clone: The specificity of this receptor is unknown. Base-call qualities are not available, and no considerably larger clone is one nucleotide away.

The receptor library was made with the immunoSEQ multiplex PCR assay. The clones in this table, taken by TCRdb from immuneACCESS, are in-frame only. Not every clone is retained; where verified, under half of the shortfall comes from an unresolved V gene, and the cause of the rest is unknown. The sample table lists 9,500 to 13,000 clones, 75% to 90% of them with a count of one. The ten most abundant clones make up roughly 2% of the sample. The V gene is TRBV5-4 and the J gene is TRBJ2-5; the central 9 bases match TRBD1. With the DNA end fitting TRBJ2-7 better, the J assignment may be wrong. The TCR was taken from an adult with diffuse large B cell lymphoma. The sample taken for sequencing was tumor tissue. Here is the DNA: TGTGCCAGCAGCAACCCGACAGGGGGCTCCTACGAGCAGTACTTC. Translated, it gives CASSNPTGGSYEQYF.